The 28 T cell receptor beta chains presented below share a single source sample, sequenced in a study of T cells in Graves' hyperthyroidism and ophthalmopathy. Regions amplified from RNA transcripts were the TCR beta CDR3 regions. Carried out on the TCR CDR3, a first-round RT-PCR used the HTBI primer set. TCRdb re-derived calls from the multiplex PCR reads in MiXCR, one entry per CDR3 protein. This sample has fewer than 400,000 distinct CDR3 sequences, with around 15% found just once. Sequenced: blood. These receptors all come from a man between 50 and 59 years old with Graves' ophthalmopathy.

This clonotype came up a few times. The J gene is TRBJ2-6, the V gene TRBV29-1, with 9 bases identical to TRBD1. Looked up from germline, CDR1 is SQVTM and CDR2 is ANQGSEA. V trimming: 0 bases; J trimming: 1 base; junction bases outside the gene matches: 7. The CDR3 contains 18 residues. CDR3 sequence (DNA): TGCAGCGTTGAAGATCTTAGGACAGGGGAGTCTGGGGCCAACGTCCTGACTTTC. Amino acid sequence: CSVEDLRTGESGANVLTF.

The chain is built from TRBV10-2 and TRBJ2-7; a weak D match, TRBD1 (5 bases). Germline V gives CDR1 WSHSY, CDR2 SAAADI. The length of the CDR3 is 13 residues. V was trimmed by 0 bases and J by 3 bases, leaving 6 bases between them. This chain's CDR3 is CASSESDSYEQYF. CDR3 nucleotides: TGCGCCAGCAGTGAGTCCGACAGCTACGAGCAGTACTTC.

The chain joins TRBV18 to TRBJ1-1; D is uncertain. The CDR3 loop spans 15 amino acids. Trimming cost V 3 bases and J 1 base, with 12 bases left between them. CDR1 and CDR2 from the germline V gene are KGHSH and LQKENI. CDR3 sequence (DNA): TGTGCCAGCTCACCGCGCCTTTCAAGGAACACTGAAGCTTTCTTT. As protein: CASSPRLSRNTEAFF.

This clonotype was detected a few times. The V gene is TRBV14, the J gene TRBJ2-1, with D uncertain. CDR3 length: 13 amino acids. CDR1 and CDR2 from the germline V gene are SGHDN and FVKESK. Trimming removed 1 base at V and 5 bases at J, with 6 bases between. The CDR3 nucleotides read TGTGCCAGCAGCCAAGGGCCTCACAATGAGCAGTTCTTC. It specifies CASSQGPHNEQFF.

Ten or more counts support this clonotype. CDR3 coding DNA: TGCAGTGCTAGAGATATAGCGGGAAGGTGGTTTAATGAGCAGTTCTTC. Residues: CSARDIAGRWFNEQFF. The rearrangement uses TRBV20-1 and TRBJ2-1; the match to TRBD2 covers 8 bases. Trimming cost V 0 bases and J 7 bases; bases outside gene matches: 11. Germline CDR1 DFQATT, CDR2 SNEGSKA (reference sequence). The CDR3 sequence is 16 residues long.

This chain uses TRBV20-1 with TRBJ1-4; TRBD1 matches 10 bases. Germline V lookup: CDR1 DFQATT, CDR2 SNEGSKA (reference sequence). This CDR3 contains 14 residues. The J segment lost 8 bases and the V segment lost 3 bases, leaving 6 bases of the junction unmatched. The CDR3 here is CSASRTGGGEKLFF. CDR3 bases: TGCAGTGCTAGCCGGACAGGGGGAGGCGAAAAACTGTTTTTT.

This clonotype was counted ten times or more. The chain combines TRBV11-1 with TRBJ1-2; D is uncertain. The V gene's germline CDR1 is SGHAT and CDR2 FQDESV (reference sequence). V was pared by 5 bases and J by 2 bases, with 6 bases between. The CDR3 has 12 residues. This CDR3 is CASSSRNYGYTF. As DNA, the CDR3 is TGTGCCAGCAGCAGCAGGAACTATGGCTACACCTTC.

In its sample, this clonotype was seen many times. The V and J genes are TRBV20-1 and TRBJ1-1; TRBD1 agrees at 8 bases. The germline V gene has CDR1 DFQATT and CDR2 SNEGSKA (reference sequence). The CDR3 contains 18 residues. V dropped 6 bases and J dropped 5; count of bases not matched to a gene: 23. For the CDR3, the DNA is TGCAGTGCAAGACAAACAGGGGGAGGTTTTTTGGGTTCAACTGAAGCTTTCTTT. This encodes CSARQTGGGFLGSTEAFF.

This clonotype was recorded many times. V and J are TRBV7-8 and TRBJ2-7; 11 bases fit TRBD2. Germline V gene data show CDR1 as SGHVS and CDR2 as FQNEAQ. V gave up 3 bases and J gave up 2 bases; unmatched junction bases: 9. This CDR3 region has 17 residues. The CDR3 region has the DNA TGTGCCAGCAGCTTGGCTAGCGGGAGGATAGTTCCCTACGAGCAGTACTTC. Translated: CASSLASGRIVPYEQYF.

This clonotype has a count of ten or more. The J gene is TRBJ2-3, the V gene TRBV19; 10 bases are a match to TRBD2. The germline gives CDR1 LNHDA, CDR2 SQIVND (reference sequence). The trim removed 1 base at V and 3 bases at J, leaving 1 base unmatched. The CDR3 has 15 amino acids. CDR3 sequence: CASSIASGSTDTQYF. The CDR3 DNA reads TGTGCCAGTAGTATAGCTAGCGGGAGTACAGATACGCAGTATTTT.

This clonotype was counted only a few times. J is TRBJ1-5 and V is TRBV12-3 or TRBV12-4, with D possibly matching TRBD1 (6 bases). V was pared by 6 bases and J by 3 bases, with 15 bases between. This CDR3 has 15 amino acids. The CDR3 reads CASRGGPNPNQPQHF. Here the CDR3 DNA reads TGTGCCAGCAGGGGGGGGCCGAACCCCAATCAGCCCCAGCATTTT.

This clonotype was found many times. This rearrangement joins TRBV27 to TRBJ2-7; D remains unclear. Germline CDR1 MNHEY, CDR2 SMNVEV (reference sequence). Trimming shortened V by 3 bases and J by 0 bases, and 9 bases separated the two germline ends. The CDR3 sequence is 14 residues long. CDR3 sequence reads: CASSLAASSYEQYF. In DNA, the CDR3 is TGTGCCAGCAGTTTGGCAGCCAGCTCCTACGAGCAGTACTTC.

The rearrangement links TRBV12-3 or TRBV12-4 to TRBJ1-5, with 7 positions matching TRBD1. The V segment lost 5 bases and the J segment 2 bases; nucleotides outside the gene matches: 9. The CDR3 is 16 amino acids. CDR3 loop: CASSPSGGGGNQPQHF. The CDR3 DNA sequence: TGTGCCAGCAGTCCCTCAGGGGGGGGGGGCAATCAGCCCCAGCATTTT.

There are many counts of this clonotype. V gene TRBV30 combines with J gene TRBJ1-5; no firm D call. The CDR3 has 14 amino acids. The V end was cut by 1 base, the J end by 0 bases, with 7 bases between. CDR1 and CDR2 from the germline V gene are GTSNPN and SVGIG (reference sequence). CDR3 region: CAWSEEYSNQPQHF. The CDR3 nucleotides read TGTGCCTGGAGTGAGGAATATAGCAATCAGCCCCAGCATTTT.

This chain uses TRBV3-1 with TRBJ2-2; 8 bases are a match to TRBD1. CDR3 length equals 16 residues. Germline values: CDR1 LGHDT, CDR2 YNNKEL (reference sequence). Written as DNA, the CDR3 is TGTACCATCAGCTACGGGTGGACAGGGCAGGCCGGGGAGCTGTTTTTT. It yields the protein CTISYGWTGQAGELFF.

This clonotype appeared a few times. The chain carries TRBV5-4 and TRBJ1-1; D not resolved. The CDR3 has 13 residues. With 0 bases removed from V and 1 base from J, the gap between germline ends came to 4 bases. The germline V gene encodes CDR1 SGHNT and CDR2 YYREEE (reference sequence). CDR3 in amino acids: CASSLDWNTEAFF. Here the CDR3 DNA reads TGTGCCAGCAGCTTGGATTGGAACACTGAAGCTTTCTTT.

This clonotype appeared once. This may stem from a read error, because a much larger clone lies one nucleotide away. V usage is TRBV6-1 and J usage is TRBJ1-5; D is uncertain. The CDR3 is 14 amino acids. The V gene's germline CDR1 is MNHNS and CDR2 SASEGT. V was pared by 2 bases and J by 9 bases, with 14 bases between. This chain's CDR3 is CASSEPGEAPPQHF. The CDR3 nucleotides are TGTGCCAGCAGTGAACCCGGTGAGGCTCCGCCCCAGCATTTT.

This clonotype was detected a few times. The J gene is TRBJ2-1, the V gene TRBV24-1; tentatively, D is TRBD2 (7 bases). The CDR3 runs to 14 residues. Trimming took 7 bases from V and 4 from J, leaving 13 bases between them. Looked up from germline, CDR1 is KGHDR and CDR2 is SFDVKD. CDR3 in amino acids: CATSPGGAYNEQFF. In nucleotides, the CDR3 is TGTGCCACCAGCCCGGGGGGCGCTTACAATGAGCAGTTCTTC.

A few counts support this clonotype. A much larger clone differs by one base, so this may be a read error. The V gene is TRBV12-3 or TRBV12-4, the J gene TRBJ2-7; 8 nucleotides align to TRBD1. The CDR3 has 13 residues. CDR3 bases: TGTGCCAGCAGGGACAGGGAAATCAACGAGCAGTGCTTC. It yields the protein CASRDREINEQCF.

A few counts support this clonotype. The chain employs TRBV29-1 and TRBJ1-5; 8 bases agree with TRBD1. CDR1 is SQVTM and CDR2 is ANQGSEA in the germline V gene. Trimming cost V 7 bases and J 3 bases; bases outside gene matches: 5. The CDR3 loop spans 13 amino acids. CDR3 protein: CSAGTGPNQPQHF. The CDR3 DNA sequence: TGCAGCGCTGGGACAGGCCCCAATCAGCCCCAGCATTTT.

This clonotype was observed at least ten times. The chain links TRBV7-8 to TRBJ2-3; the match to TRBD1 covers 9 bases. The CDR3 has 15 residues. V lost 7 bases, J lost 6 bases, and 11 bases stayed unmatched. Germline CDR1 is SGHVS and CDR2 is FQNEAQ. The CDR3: CASTETGGWGDTQYF. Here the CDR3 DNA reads TGTGCCAGCACCGAAACAGGGGGCTGGGGGGATACGCAGTATTTT. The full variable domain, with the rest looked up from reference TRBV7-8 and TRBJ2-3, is GAGVSQSPRYKVAKRGQDVALRCDPISGHVSLFWYQQALGQGPEFLTYFQNEAQLDKSGLPSDRFFAERPEGSVSTLKIQRTQQEDSAVYLCASTETGGWGDTQYFGPGTRLTVL.

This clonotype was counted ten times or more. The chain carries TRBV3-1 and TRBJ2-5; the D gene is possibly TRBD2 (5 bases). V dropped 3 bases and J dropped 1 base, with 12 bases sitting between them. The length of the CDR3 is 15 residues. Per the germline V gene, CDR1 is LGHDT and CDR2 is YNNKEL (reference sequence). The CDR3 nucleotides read TGTGCCAGCAGCCACGAGCCGGGAAGCCAAGAGACCCAGTACTTC. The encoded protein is CASSHEPGSQETQYF.

CDR3 DNA: TGTGCCACCAGTGATTATAAGACGGGCTACACCTTC. The encoded protein is CATSDYKTGYTF. The rearrangement uses TRBV24-1 and TRBJ1-2; D not resolved. The CDR3 length is 12 residues. The germline gives CDR1 KGHDR, CDR2 SFDVKD. Trimming left V 2 bases short and J 8 bases short, with 8 bases between.

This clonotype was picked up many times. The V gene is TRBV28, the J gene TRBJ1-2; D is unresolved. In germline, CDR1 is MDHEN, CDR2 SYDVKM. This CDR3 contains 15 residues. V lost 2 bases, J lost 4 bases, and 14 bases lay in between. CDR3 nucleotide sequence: TGTGCCAGCAGTTTAGTCACGAGCTACGGCTATGGCTACACCTTC. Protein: CASSLVTSYGYGYTF.

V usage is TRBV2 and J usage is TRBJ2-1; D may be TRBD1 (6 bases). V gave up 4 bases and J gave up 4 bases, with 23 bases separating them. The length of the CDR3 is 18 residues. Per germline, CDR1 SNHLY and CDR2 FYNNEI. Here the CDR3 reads CASSGEGVGVLGYNEQFF. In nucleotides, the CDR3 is TGTGCCAGCAGTGGCGAGGGGGTGGGGGTCTTAGGTTACAATGAGCAGTTCTTC.

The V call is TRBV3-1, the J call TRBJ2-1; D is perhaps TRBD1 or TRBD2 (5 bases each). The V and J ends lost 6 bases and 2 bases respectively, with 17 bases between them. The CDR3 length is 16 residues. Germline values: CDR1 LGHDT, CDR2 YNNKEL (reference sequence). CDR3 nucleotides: TGTGCCAGCAGGTCGGTTCGGGACGGAACCTACAATGAGCAGTTCTTC. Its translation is CASRSVRDGTYNEQFF.

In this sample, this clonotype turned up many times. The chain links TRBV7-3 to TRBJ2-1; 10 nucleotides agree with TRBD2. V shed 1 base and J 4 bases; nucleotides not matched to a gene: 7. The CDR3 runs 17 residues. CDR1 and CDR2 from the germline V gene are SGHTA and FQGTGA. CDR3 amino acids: CASSLRQAGGLYNEQFF. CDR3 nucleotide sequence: TGTGCCAGCAGCTTAAGGCAAGCGGGAGGGTTGTACAATGAGCAGTTCTTC. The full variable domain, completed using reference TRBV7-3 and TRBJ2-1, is GAGVSQTPSNKVTEKGKYVELRCDPISGHTALYWYRQSLGQGPEFLIYFQGTGAADDSGLPNDRFFAVRPEGSVSTLKIQRTERGDSAVYLCASSLRQAGGLYNEQFFGPGTRLTVL.

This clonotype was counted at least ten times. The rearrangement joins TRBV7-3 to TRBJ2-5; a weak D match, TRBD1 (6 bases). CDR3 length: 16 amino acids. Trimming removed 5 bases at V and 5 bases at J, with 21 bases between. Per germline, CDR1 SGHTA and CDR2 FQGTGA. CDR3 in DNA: TGTGCCAGCAGCCCCAACCCAAGGGGGTATAAGGAGACCCAGTACTTC. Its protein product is CASSPNPRGYKETQYF.